This T cell receptor beta chain derives from a study of blood T cell repertoires in COVID-19. Study in general: Italy, Spain and the United States were the sources of the convalescent and acute COVID-19 samples. PBMCs, B-cell-depleted T cells, or T cells were the source of the cDNA or gDNA that made up the material.

The germline CDR1 and CDR2 sequences are SGHRS and YFSETQ. This CDR3 has 17 amino acids. Trimming took off 0 bases at V and 4 bases at J, with 17 bases between the two ends. Per the study methods: Amplification of reference gene primers provided the estimated nucleated cell counts. The assay was immunoSEQ multiplex PCR, and TCRdb's table has in-frame clones only and misses some. Clone size and V and J calls were adopted from that table, with D and trimming inferred from the DNA. The table shows about 300,000 clones, with roughly 88% occurring only once. This sequence joins TRBV5-1 and TRBJ1-3; a weak D match, TRBD1 (6 bases). The TCR sequence derives from a man between 18 and 29 years old with active or convalescent COVID-19. The material sequenced was peripheral blood. DNA of the CDR3: TGCGCCAGCAGCTTGGCCAATTCGGTGACAGGCGGAAACACCATATATTTT. Protein: CASSLANSVTGGNTIYF.